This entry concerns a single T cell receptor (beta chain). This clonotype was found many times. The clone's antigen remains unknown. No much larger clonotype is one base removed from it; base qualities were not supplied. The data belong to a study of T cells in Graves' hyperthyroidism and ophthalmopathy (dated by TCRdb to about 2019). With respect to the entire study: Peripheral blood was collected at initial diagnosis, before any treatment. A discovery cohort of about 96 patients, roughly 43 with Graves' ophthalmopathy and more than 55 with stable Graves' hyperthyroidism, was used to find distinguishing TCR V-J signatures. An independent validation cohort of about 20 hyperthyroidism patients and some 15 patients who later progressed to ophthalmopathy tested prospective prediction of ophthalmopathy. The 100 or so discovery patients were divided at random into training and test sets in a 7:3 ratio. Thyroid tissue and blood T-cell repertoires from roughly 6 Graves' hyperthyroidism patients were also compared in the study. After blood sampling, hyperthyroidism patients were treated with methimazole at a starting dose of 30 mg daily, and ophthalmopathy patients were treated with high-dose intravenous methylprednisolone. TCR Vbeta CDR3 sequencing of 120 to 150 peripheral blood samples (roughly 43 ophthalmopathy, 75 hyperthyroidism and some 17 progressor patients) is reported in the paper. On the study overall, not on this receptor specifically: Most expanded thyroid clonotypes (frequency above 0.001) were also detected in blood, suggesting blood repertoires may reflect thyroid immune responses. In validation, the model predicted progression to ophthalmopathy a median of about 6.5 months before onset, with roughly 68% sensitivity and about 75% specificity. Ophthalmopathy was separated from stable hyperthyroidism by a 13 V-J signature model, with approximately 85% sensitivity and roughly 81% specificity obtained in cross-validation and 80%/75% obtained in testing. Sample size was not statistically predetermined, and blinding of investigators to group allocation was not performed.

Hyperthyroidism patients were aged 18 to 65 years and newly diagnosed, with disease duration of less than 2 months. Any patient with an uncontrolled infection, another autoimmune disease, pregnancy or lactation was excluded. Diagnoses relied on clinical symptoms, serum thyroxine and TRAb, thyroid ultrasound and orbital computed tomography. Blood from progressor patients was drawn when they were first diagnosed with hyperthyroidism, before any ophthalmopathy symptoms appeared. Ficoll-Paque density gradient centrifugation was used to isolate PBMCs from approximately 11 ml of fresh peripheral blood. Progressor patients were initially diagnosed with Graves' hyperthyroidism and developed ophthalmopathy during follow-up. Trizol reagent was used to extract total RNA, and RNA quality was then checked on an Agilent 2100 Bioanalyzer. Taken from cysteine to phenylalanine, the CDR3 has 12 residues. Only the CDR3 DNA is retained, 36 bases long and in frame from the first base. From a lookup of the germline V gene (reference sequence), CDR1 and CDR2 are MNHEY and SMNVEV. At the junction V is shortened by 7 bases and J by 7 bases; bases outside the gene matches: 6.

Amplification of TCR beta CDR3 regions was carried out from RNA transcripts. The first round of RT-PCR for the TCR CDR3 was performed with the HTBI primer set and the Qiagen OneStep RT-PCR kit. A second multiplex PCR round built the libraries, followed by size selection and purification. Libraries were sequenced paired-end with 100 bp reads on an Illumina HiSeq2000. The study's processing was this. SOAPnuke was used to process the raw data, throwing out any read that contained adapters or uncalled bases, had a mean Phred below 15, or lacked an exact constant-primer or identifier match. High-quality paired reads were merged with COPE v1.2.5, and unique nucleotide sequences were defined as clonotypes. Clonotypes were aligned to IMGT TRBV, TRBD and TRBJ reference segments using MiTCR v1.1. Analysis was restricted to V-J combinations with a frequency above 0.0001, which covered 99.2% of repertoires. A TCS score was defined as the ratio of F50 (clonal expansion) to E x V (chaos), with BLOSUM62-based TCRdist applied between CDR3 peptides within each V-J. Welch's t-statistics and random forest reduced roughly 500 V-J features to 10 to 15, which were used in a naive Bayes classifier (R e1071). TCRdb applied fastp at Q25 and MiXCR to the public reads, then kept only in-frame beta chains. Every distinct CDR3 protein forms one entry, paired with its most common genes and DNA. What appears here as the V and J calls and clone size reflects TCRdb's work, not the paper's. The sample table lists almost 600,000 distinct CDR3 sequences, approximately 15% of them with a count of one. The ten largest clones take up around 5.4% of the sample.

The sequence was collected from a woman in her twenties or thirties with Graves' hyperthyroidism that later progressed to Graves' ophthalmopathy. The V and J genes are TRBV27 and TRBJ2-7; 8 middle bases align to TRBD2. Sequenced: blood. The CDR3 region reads CASTTLAGEQYF. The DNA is TGTGCCAGCACCACTCTAGCGGGTGAGCAGTACTTC.